Following are 10 T cell receptor beta chains from one sample sequenced in a study of control samples from healthy donors and cancer patients. Repertoires were generated with immunoSEQ multiplex PCR, while TCRdb's copy carries only in-frame clones and drops some. The sample has 100,000 to 120,000 clones, 88% seen once; the top ten hold about 3.7%. The sample was PBMCs. The receptor set was obtained from a woman aged 55-69 years with lung cancer.

This clone was recorded once. The V and J genes are TRBV3-1 (or the pseudogene TRBV3-2) and TRBJ2-1; D call uncertain. Germline V lookup: CDR1 LGHDT, CDR2 YNNKEL (reference sequence). Trimming took 0 bases from V and 8 from J, leaving 5 bases between them. The CDR3 loop spans 12 amino acids. In nucleotides, the CDR3 is TGTGCCAGCAGCCAAGATGGGGATGAGCAGTTCTTC. Translated: CASSQDGDEQFF.

V is TRBV4-1 and J is TRBJ2-1; 8 bases fit TRBD1. V was pared by 1 base and J by 8 bases, with 13 bases of the junction left unmatched. CDR1 and CDR2 (germline): MGHRA, YSYEKL. The CDR3 runs 17 residues. The CDR3 reads CASSQGGRTGIGDEQFF. In DNA, the CDR3 is TGCGCCAGCAGCCAAGGGGGACGGACAGGGATAGGTGATGAGCAGTTCTTC.

This chain links TRBV9 with TRBJ2-3; D possibly matches TRBD1 or TRBD2 (5 bases each). The CDR3 length is 19 residues. In germline, CDR1 is SGDLS, CDR2 YYNGEE. Trimming cost V 7 bases and J 2 bases, with 29 bases left between them. The CDR3 DNA reads as TGTGCCAGCGGATTCAAAAGAGGGGCTACAGATGGCCCCACAGATACGCAGTATTTT. It codes for CASGFKRGATDGPTDTQYF.

The J gene is TRBJ1-1, the V gene TRBV7-9; D is possibly TRBD1 (6 bases). The CDR3 has 11 amino acids. The germline V gene encodes CDR1 SEHNR and CDR2 FQNEAQ (reference sequence). V was pared by 4 bases and J by 8 bases, with 8 bases between. The CDR3 reads CASSSGQEAFF. CDR3 DNA sequence: TGTGCCAGCAGCTCTGGACAGGAAGCTTTCTTT.

The chain recombines TRBV30 with TRBJ2-1; 12 bases line up with TRBD2. The CDR3 is 14 residues long. V lost 0 bases, J lost 12 bases, and 6 bases stayed unmatched. Per the germline V gene, CDR1 is GTSNPN and CDR2 is SVGIG (reference sequence). CDR3 in amino acids: CAWSVSTSGSWQFF. The CDR3 coding sequence is TGTGCCTGGAGTGTATCGACTAGCGGGAGTTGGCAGTTCTTC.

This clone came up once. The genes are TRBV7-8 and TRBJ1-4, with a possible D match to TRBD1 (6 bases). Trimming shortened V by 0 bases and J by 4 bases, and 9 bases separated the two germline ends. CDR1 and CDR2 from the germline V gene are SGHVS and FQNEAQ. The CDR3 has 15 residues. CDR3 sequence reads: CASSLARGVNEKLFF. The CDR3 coding sequence is TGTGCCAGCAGCTTAGCTAGGGGGGTTAATGAAAAACTGTTTTTT.

CDR3 coding DNA: TGTGCCAGCAGTGTCGCCGAGGGTGGGGGGAACACTGAAGCTTTCTTT. Translation gives CASSVAEGGGNTEAFF. V is TRBV28 and J is TRBJ1-1; D may be TRBD1 (5 bases). Germline-derived CDR1 and CDR2 are MDHEN and SYDVKM. The V gene lost 5 bases and the J gene lost 1 base, with 17 bases spanning the gap. CDR3 length: 16 amino acids.

This chain uses TRBV24-1 with TRBJ2-1; 8 bases align to TRBD2. Germline V gives CDR1 KGHDR, CDR2 SFDVKD. V gave up 10 bases and J gave up 1 base; unmatched junction bases: 5. The CDR3 runs 14 residues. The CDR3 here is CATTSGSSYNEQFF. CDR3 bases: TGTGCCACTACTAGCGGATCATCCTACAATGAGCAGTTCTTC.

The rearrangement links TRBV9 to TRBJ1-2; D not certain. The CDR3 spans 14 residues. Germline CDR1 is SGDLS and CDR2 is YYNGEE. V dropped 5 bases and J dropped 2 bases, with 13 bases sitting between them. As DNA, the CDR3 is TGTGCCAGCAGTGGAATGAGAGGGAACTATGGCTACACCTTC. It codes for CASSGMRGNYGYTF.

The chain links TRBV2 to TRBJ2-1, with TRBD2 matching 14 bases. The germline CDR1 and CDR2 sequences are SNHLY and FYNNEI. V was pared by 5 bases and J by 9 bases, with 6 bases of the junction left unmatched. The CDR3 covers 15 residues. In nucleotides, the CDR3 is TGTGCCAGCAGTACAGGACTAGCGGGAGGCACTGAGCAGTTCTTC. As protein: CASSTGLAGGTEQFF.